The clone carrying this T cell receptor beta chain was counted many times. The data belong to a study of T cells in Graves' hyperthyroidism and ophthalmopathy. Overall study: Blood from the periphery was taken at initial diagnosis, before any treatment.

Patients with ophthalmopathy all had a Clinical Activity Score of at least 3, a NOSPECS grade of at least 4 and duration under 3 months. On the basis of clinical symptoms, serum thyroxine and TRAb, thyroid ultrasound and orbital computed tomography, diagnoses were made. The authors took PBMCs from 10 ml fresh peripheral blood. V was clipped by 8 bases and J by 3 bases; unmatched bases: 6. Germline assignment: CDR1 MNHNS and CDR2 SASEGT. The CDR3 covers 14 residues. The TCR beta CDR3 regions underwent amplification using RNA transcripts as the source. First-round RT-PCR of the TCR CDR3 relied on the HTBI primer set. TCRdb fed the multiplex PCR reads into MiXCR, producing one record per CDR3 protein. Of 530,000 or so distinct CDR3 sequences in the sample, approximately 24% were seen once.

Source material: blood. This sequence joins TRBV6-1 and TRBJ2-3; 9 nucleotides agree with TRBD1. This clonotype originated in a woman aged 25 to 45 with Graves' ophthalmopathy. CDR3 in DNA: TGTGCCAGCGAGTCGGGACAGGGTACAGATACGCAGTATTTT. It encodes CASESGQGTDTQYF.